Described below is a single TCR beta chain sequence and its context. Its cognate antigen has yet to be identified. Within one base of it there is no much larger clone, and no base qualities were kept. This sample is drawn from a study of cytomegalovirus exposure and HLA in healthy donors (dated 2017 in TCRdb). A note on the overall study: An earlier analysis of some 550 of the donors reported 250 to 300 Gb of sequence data and more than 90 million unique TCR beta sequences from about 200 million T cells. Roughly 300 gigabases of sequencing data and roughly 80 million unique TCR sequences made up an early release that covered over 550 HLA-typed donors. Of the 350 to 400 genotyped donors, over 70% fell in the genetic ancestry cluster associated with self-reported Caucasian donors. The aim of the study was to test whether cataloging public T cell receptors could identify signatures of past pathogen exposure. The study profiled the T cell repertoires of under 700 subjects by immunosequencing and related them to cytomegalovirus serostatus. A separate validation cohort of more than 100 different subjects was used in addition to the roughly 700-subject first cohort. High-throughput TCR immunosequencing, statistical association of individual TCRs with disease status, and machine learning were combined to predict cytomegalovirus infection status. To study patterns of TCR occurrence, a later analysis re-analyzed previously published TCR beta repertoires from around 700 donors and added high-resolution HLA genotyping. Rather than using new phenotypic data, the later analysis identified candidate immune exposures from TCR beta sequences and from how often those sequences occurred across donors. In an earlier analysis of 500 to 650 of the donors, high-throughput TCR beta sequencing was used to judge whether each TCR beta V gene segment behaved as functional or pseudogenic. Donor age, sex, ethnicity and CMV serostatus were compiled together with the repertoire data. A later genetic analysis took genome-wide SNP genotypes for 398 of the 666 donors and used that subset as a discovery cohort. All discovery cohort repertoires had been generated on a single sequencing platform. HLA typing included class I and class II loci at four-digit resolution. Typing coverage varied by locus: roughly 620-630 donors for A, B, C, DRB1 and DQB1; roughly 560 for DQA1; about 590 for DPA1; approximately 470 for DPB1. Five DR-DQ haplotypes were handled as single units for association and clustering, since linkage in the cohort was strong. On average, roughly 250,000 unique TCR beta nucleotide sequences were sequenced per donor among 398 genotyped donors of the cohort, with 15% to 20% of those sequences being non-productive.

What the study reported, not specific to this receptor: In a later genetic analysis, fewer N-insertions in productive TCRs were reported among donors in an Asian-associated ancestry cluster than the roughly 710-donor mean. Correlated functional status among segregating V segments might be attributable to linkage disequilibrium, but an unknown experimental factor could not be ruled out. In vitro tests confirmed that three of the cytomegalovirus-associated TCR beta chains recognize cytomegalovirus antigens. A total of 150 or so TCR beta chains were listed by the study as associated with cytomegalovirus. Because some donors lacked HLA typing at each locus, the association tests relied only on the typed subset. While some public TCRs were present in many individuals, most TCR sequences turned up only very rarely across donors. According to the authors, the approach could potentially be generalized to other disease states and immunological phenotypes. Broadly in line with IMGT annotations, most TCR beta V segments showed up in productive rearrangements about 87% or about 30% of the time in an earlier analysis of several hundred of the donors. Because counts were too low, roughly 16 rarely observed V segments, including chromosome 9 orphons, were excluded from the earlier analysis of under 650 of the donors. According to a later analysis, TCR association rates differed among HLA loci, with DRB1 alleles showing the most associated TCRs and HLA-C alleles showing the fewest. A group of highly shared sequence variants was considered likely to be a technical artifact of the sequencing pipeline. According to a later analysis, most CMV-associated TCR beta chains appeared to be HLA-restricted, and the HLA associations seemed to be driven largely by CMV exposure. According to a later analysis, parvovirus B19, influenza, CMV and Epstein-Barr virus appeared linked to several top co-occurrence clusters. A later genetic analysis associated a missense DCLRE1C variant with V-gene and J-gene trimming of TCR beta chains, and an independent cohort replicated the association. A further reported finding was that TCR beta sequences accurately predicted the HLA-A and HLA-B alleles for most subjects in the first cohort. Compared with equally common non-associated chains, HLA-associated TCR beta chains in a later analysis were more clonally expanded and had lower generation probabilities. In a later analysis, some 18,000 TCR beta sequences were associated with specific HLA alleles at a false discovery rate of 0.05. For the cohort, immune exposure information was limited to CMV serostatus. Strong co-occurrence of HLA alleles, especially DR and DQ, made assigning TCR associations to individual alleles difficult. In both the original and validation cohorts, the classifier was reported to diagnose cytomegalovirus status with high specificity and sensitivity. Presence/absence analyses assumed roughly uniform sequencing depth across donors, an assumption that may not hold. Only TCR beta chains were sequenced in this cohort, and the absence of alpha or paired-chain data limited detectable features. Some IMGT-functional V segments, including TRBV6-2 and TRBV6-3, could not be told apart with the 87-base-pair reads, so those segments were excluded.

In total, roughly 670 healthy bone marrow donors made up the cohort. All cohort members were sampled while nominally healthy, although unrecorded immune exposures were likely present. The donor was CMV seronegative and was included in the group of 352 seronegative cohort members. Each donor provided a peripheral blood sample, and peripheral blood mononuclear cells were used for TCR beta sequencing. Genomic DNA was extracted from the blood cell samples with the Qiagen DNeasy Blood Extraction Kit. The library was built by means of the immunoSEQ multiplex PCR assay. A mixture of 60 forward primers for TCR Vbeta segments and 13 reverse primers for TCR Jbeta segments was used in the multiplex PCR. The CDR3 region of rearranged TCR beta genes was amplified from genomic DNA by a multiplex PCR assay. On the Illumina HiSeq System, the amplified TCR beta libraries were sequenced as 87-base-pair reads. The authors' analysis ran thus. Across the 600 to 700 repertoires, a later analysis counted 75 million to 90 million unique TCR beta chains, 8.5 million to 12 million of which were shared by at least two donors. A nearest-neighbor algorithm error-corrected the raw reads and collapsed the reads into unique sequences, merging closely related sequences to remove PCR and sequencing errors. V, D and J gene segments were assigned by aligning CDR3 sequences to IMGT reference sequences. For a sequence to be retained, a match of at least six nucleotides to both a V gene segment and a J gene segment was required. A rearrangement was called productive if the CDR3 had no stop codons and remained in frame with V and J, and every other rearrangement was called non-productive. Following IMGT convention, CDR3 was defined as the stretch from the second conserved V-encoded cysteine up to the conserved J-encoded phenylalanine. Sequences without an unambiguous match to a single V gene segment were excluded from the earlier analysis of several hundred of the donors. An earlier analysis of fewer than 750 of the donors classified V segments as functional when productive rearrangements were above 56.7% and as segregating when the standard deviation between donors was above 5%. A statistical classification framework was built to diagnose cytomegalovirus status from the catalog of TCR beta chain sequences. V and J gene assignment, in a later analysis, came from comparing TCR nucleotide sequences with IMGT/GENE-DB human TR gene sequences. Using the TCRdist pipeline, a later analysis assigned CDR3 sequences along with most-parsimonious VDJ recombination scenarios. In a later analysis, each TCR beta chain was defined by its CDR3 amino acid sequence together with its V-gene family, and reads without a unique V-gene family were excluded. In a later analysis, nearly 600 highly shared, low-generation-probability nucleotide sequences were removed to address suspected cross-contamination and a sequencing artifact. A later analysis calculated a clonal expansion index for each public chain from normalized within-repertoire ranks of inferred template counts. A later analysis computed generation probabilities with a VDJ recombination model fitted to out-of-frame rearrangements, and checked the results against IGoR. In a later analysis, hypergeometric tests were used to score TCR-TCR, TCR-HLA and TCR-CMV co-occurrence, with a repertoire-size bias correction applied to TCR pairs. False discovery rates were estimated in a later analysis by permuting HLA or CMV assignments 20 times. In a later analysis, co-occurring TCRs were grouped using DBSCAN, and TCRdist sequence similarity was added for clustering within HLA-allele-positive subsets. For co-occurrence clustering, repertoires with fewer than 30,000 or more than 120,000 public chains were excluded, along with about five repertoires with anomalous nucleotide sharing. TCRdb's version of the immuneACCESS table is confined to in-frame rearrangements and falls short of the full clone set. An unresolved V gene accounts for under half of the shortfall where checked; the remainder is of unknown origin. V and J calls and clone size are those listed in that table; D and trimming were worked out from the DNA. Present in this sample are under 130,000 clones, approximately 84% of which were seen just once. The ten largest clones add up to roughly 5% of the sample.

From the cysteine up to the phenylalanine, the CDR3 has a length of 12 residues. Kept here is only the CDR3 DNA, which spans 36 bases and is read in frame from base 1. CDR1 and CDR2, looked up from the germline V gene, are MDHEN and SYDVKM. V ends up 6 bases short and J 12 bases short, with an unmatched junction base count of 8. This TCR derives from a male donor in good health and CMV-seronegative. This sequence uses TRBV28 and TRBJ1-2, with 9 central nucleotides matching TRBD1. Specimen: PBMCs. The sequenced DNA: TGTGCCAGCAGCCACGGACAGGGGATAAACACCTTC. It translates to CASSHGQGINTF.